The present TCR beta chain was sequenced within a study of shared clonotypes between healthy human individuals. Each sample came from a Caucasian adult donor living in Nashville, Tennessee. PCR replicates performed on unsorted PBMC used roughly 300 ng DNA, 25,000 to 35,000 T cell genomes. Produced via immunoSEQ multiplex PCR; TCRdb's table is partial and in-frame only. The sample shows approximately 470,000 clones, about 72% of them seen only once. Germline values: CDR1 MDHEN, CDR2 SYDVKM. CDR3 length: 14 residues. The rearrangement links TRBV28 to TRBJ2-5; weak D call: TRBD2 (6 bases). TRBJ2-7 matches the DNA end more closely, so the J call is doubtful. The sample taken for sequencing was PBMCs. This clonotype originated in a middle-aged woman in good health. Some clones in this sample may be carry-over from other donors' samples. As DNA, the CDR3 is TGTGCCAGCAATGGGGGGTACAGCTCCTACGAGCAGTACTTC. As protein: CASNGGYSSYEQYF.